This T cell receptor beta chain appears in the sequencing data of a study of cytomegalovirus exposure and HLA in healthy donors. This table comes from immunoSEQ multiplex PCR, and its TCRdb copy is limited to in-frame clones, with some not included. This table holds some 170,000 clones, roughly 90% found once. Study-wide findings and caveats: CMV antigen specificity of three CMV-associated chains was confirmed in vitro. It was approximately 170 TCR beta chains that were listed as cytomegalovirus-associated. Most TCRs appeared rarely, but some public TCRs recurred in many donors.

This clone has just one count. The antigen is unknown. Material for sequencing was PBMCs. The sequence came from a woman between 18 and 29 years old in good health and CMV-seronegative.

CDR3 region: CASSEMVGGAPDTQYF. CDR3 bases: TGTGCCAGCAGTGAAATGGTAGGGGGCGCTCCAGATACGCAGTATTTT. This chain uses TRBV6-1 with TRBJ2-3; 7 nucleotides line up with TRBD1. The CDR3 contains 16 residues. Per germline, CDR1 MNHNS and CDR2 SASEGT. V shed 2 bases, J shed 4 bases, and the junction held 9 bases outside the gene matches.